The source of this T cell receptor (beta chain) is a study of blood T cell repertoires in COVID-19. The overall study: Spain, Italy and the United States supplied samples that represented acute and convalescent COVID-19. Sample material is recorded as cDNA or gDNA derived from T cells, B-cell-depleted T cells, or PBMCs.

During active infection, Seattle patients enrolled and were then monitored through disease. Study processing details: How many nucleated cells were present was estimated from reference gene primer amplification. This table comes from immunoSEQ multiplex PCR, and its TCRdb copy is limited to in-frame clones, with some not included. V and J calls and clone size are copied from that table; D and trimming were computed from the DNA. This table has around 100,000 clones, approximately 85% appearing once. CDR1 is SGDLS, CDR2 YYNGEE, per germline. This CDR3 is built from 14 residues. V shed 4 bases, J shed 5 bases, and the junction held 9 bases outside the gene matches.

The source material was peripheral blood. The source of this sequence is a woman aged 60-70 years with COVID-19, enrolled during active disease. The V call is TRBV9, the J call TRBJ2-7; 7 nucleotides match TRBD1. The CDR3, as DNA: TGTGCCAGCAGCACGAACAGGGGAAGGCACGAGCAGTACTTC. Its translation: CASSTNRGRHEQYF. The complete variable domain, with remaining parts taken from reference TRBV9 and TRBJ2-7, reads DSGVTQTPKHLITATGQRVTLRCSPRSGDLSVYWYQQSLDQGLQFLIQYYNGEERAKGNILERFSAQQFPDLHSELNLSSLELGDSALYFCASSTNRGRHEQYFGPGTRLTVT.